What follows describes a single T cell receptor (beta chain). The CDR3 is made up of 15 amino acids. V was trimmed by 1 base and J by 8 bases, leaving 17 bases between them. Germline V lookup: CDR1 SEHNR, CDR2 FQNEAQ (reference sequence). The data were taken from a study of blood T cell repertoires in COVID-19. Study-level background: COVID-19 samples, acute and convalescent, were from the United States, Italy and Spain. PBMCs, B-cell-depleted T cells, or T cells provided the cDNA or gDNA that made up the material.

Authors' processing steps: By means of reference gene primer amplification, nucleated cell counts were estimated. Only in-frame clones appear in the TCRdb table, and some are missing; sequencing was by immunoSEQ multiplex PCR. V and J calls and clone size are copied from that table; D and trimming were computed from the DNA. Of about 170,000 clones listed, more than 75% are singletons. The sequenced material came from peripheral blood. The TCR was taken from a man aged 45-65 years who had recovered from COVID-19. This rearrangement joins TRBV7-9 to TRBJ1-2, with a possible D match to TRBD1 (5 bases). CDR3 protein: CASSLDVGGLKGYTF. CDR3 bases: TGTGCCAGCAGCTTAGACGTGGGGGGACTGAAGGGCTACACCTTC.